Sequencing of this T cell receptor (beta chain) was carried out in a study of T cell responses to AZD1222 COVID-19 vaccine. Libraries were prepared by immunoSEQ multiplex PCR; TCRdb keeps only in-frame clonotypes and omits some of them. The table has 95,000 to 150,000 clones, roughly nine tenths seen once; the top ten hold around 1.5%. The sequence was collected from an adult in good health. The specimen comprised peripheral blood, sampled on day 0 of AZD1222 vaccination.

The CDR3 bases are TGCGCCAGCAGCCAAGATTTGGTACCGGGGGAGCTGTTTTTT. It codes for CASSQDLVPGELFF. The genes are TRBV4-3 and TRBJ2-2; D gene ambiguous. CDR3 size: 14 residues. Germline lookup yields CDR1 LGHNA and CDR2 YSLEER. The ends were cut back, 0 bases at V and 8 bases at J, with 10 bases in the middle.